These 26 T cell receptor beta chains were all obtained from the same sample, sequenced in a study of T cells after yellow fever vaccination. TCRdb re-called the 5' RACE reads through MiXCR, storing one row per CDR3 protein. The sample lists under 20,000 distinct CDR3 sequences, over 3.5% occurring once. The sequences come from PBMCs, either bulk or a sorted T-cell subset (CD4+, CD8+, memory, or dextramer-sorted; not recorded which), collected 15 days after the yellow fever booster vaccination. The receptors were sampled from a man aged 30-40 years who received the YFV17D yellow fever vaccine.

This clonotype was recorded at least ten times. The V and J genes are TRBV7-2 and TRBJ2-7; D remains ambiguous. The CDR3 runs to 15 residues. Trimming removed 3 bases at V and 2 bases at J, with 14 bases between. Germline V gene sequence: CDR1 SGHTA, CDR2 FQGNSA. The CDR3 sequence: CASSFSVVIPYEQYF. The CDR3, as DNA: TGTGCCAGCAGCTTCAGTGTTGTTATCCCCTACGAGCAGTACTTC. Complete variable domain (other parts from reference TRBV7-2 and TRBJ2-7): GAGVSQSPSNKVTEKGKDVELRCDPISGHTALYWYRQSLGQGLEFLIYFQGNSAPDKSGLPSDRFSAERTGGSVSTLTIQRTQQEDSAVYLCASSFSVVIPYEQYFGPGTRLTVT.

This clonotype has a count of ten or more. The chain couples TRBV6-5 to TRBJ1-2; D unresolved. With 0 bases removed from V and 8 bases from J, the gap between germline ends came to 16 bases. From germline, CDR1 is MNHEY and CDR2 SVGAGI. The CDR3 spans 15 residues. The CDR3 here is CASSYSTVGGSGYTF. The CDR3 DNA reads TGTGCCAGCAGTTACTCCACCGTCGGAGGCTCGGGCTACACCTTC.

By sample share, this clonotype is medium-sized (0.01 to 0.1%). The rearrangement joins TRBV29-1 to TRBJ2-2, with TRBD1 matching 8 bases. The CDR3 sequence is 14 residues long. Germline CDR1 reads SQVTM; CDR2 reads ANQGSEA. V shed 5 bases, J shed 1 base, and the junction held 3 bases outside the gene matches. For the CDR3, the DNA is TGCAGCGTTACCGGGACAGGGAACACCGGGGAGCTGTTTTTT. Translated, it gives CSVTGTGNTGELFF.

The chain links TRBV7-9 to TRBJ1-2; 7 bases map to TRBD1. The CDR3 consists of 14 residues. V lost 4 bases and J lost 8; bases outside the gene matches: 10. Germline values: CDR1 SEHNR, CDR2 FQNEAQ (reference sequence). The CDR3 nucleotides are TGTGCCAGCAGCTCCGAACGGACAGGCCCGGGCTACACCTTC. This encodes CASSSERTGPGYTF.

The chain couples TRBV7-8 to TRBJ2-7; no definite D call. Trimming removed 5 bases from V and 1 base from J, with 12 bases in between. CDR3 size: 14 residues. Germline CDR1 is SGHVS and CDR2 is FQNEAQ. CDR3 in amino acids: CASSPGPPSYEQYF. In nucleotides, the CDR3 is TGTGCCAGCAGCCCCGGACCCCCTTCCTACGAGCAGTACTTC.

This clonotype was recorded many times. The rearrangement joins TRBV5-5 to TRBJ2-1; TRBD1 aligns across 10 bases. Losses at the gene ends were 4 bases for V and 4 bases for J; bases not matched to a gene: 11. The V gene's germline CDR1 is SGHKS and CDR2 YYEKEE (reference sequence). The CDR3 sequence is 17 residues long. The DNA for the CDR3 is TGTGCCAGCAGCCCCTCGGCCCGGACAGGGGGATACAATGAGCAGTTCTTC. Amino acids: CASSPSARTGGYNEQFF.

This clonotype has just a few counts. V gene TRBV23-1 combines with J gene TRBJ2-7; D is undetermined. TRBV23-1 is placed among ORFs of uncertain function. Between the trimmed V and J ends, which lost 3 bases and 4 bases, there was a span of 13 bases. This CDR3 region has 14 residues. The CDR3 coding sequence is TGCGCCAGCAGTCAGCCGGTACGAGCGTACGAGCAGTACTTC. Translation gives CASSQPVRAYEQYF.

This clonotype occurred many times. The chain links TRBV28 to TRBJ2-7, with TRBD1 matching over 8 bases. The V gene's germline CDR1 is MDHEN and CDR2 SYDVKM. The J segment lost 7 bases and the V segment lost 5 bases, leaving 7 bases of the junction unmatched. The CDR3 runs 13 residues. The chain's CDR3 is CASSRTGPWEQYF. CDR3 coding DNA: TGTGCCAGCAGTCGGACAGGGCCGTGGGAGCAGTACTTC.

There are many counts of this clonotype. V is TRBV12-3 or TRBV12-4 and J is TRBJ1-5; no clear D. Between the trimmed V and J ends, which lost 3 bases and 3 bases, there was a span of 9 bases. This CDR3 spans 14 amino acids. The CDR3 is CASSLARANQPQHF. CDR3 nucleotide sequence: TGTGCCAGCAGTTTGGCTAGGGCCAATCAGCCCCAGCATTTT.

This clonotype came up many times. The gene calls are TRBV7-2 and TRBJ2-5; D might be TRBD1 (6 bases). The germline gives CDR1 SGHTA, CDR2 FQGNSA. The CDR3 is 12 residues long. V dropped 5 bases and J dropped 7 bases, with 11 bases sitting between them. CDR3 sequence reads: CASSPARGTQYF. The CDR3 region has the DNA TGTGCCAGCAGCCCCGCCAGGGGGACCCAGTACTTC.

By share, this clonotype counts as medium-sized (0.01 to 0.1%). The chain is built from TRBV5-1 and TRBJ2-7; possibly TRBD2 for D (6 bases). Germline CDR1 is SGHRS and CDR2 is YFSETQ. V was clipped by 3 bases and J by 4 bases, with 17 bases between them. The CDR3 contains 15 residues. The CDR3 DNA reads TGCGCCAGCAGCTCGGGGACTCCTTCCATATACGAGCAGTACTTC. It translates to CASSSGTPSIYEQYF.

This clonotype has a count of ten or more. A read error may produce the germline difference seen at one junction end. The gene calls are TRBV11-2 and TRBJ2-7, with 11 bases lining up with TRBD2. Per germline, CDR1 SGHAT and CDR2 FQNNGV. There are 15 residues in the CDR3. The CDR3 region is CASSIPLGLADTLHF. As DNA, the CDR3 is TGTGCCAGCAGCATCCCCCTGGGACTAGCGGATACCCTACACTTC.

Many counts were recorded for this clonotype. V usage is TRBV6-6 and J usage is TRBJ1-5, with D tentatively TRBD1 (6 bases). The CDR3 is made up of 13 amino acids. Trimming left V 7 bases short and J 7 bases short, with 14 bases between. In germline, CDR1 is MNHNY, CDR2 SVGAGI (reference sequence). The CDR3 sequence: CASKRQDAQPQHF. Here the CDR3 DNA reads TGTGCCAGCAAAAGACAGGACGCCCAGCCCCAGCATTTT.

There are many counts of this clonotype. The chain combines TRBV11-2 with TRBJ2-5; unclear D gene. CDR1 is SGHAT, CDR2 FQNNGV, per germline. The CDR3 length is 18 residues. V was shortened by 2 bases and J by 5 bases, with 24 bases between the two germline ends. This CDR3 is CASSLIVADPPVTETQYF. In DNA form, the CDR3 reads TGTGCCAGCAGCTTAATTGTGGCGGATCCGCCGGTCACTGAGACCCAGTACTTC.

There are many counts of this clonotype. The V and J genes are TRBV5-4 and TRBJ2-1, with D possibly being TRBD1 or TRBD2 (5 bases each). V was trimmed by 0 bases and J by 8 bases, leaving 15 bases between them. There are 15 residues in the CDR3. Germline V gives CDR1 SGHNT, CDR2 YYREEE (reference sequence). CDR3 nucleotides: TGTGCCAGCAGCTTGGTGGGGGATCGCCCGGATGAGCAGTTCTTC. It translates to CASSLVGDRPDEQFF.

This clonotype appeared many times. J is TRBJ2-2 and V is TRBV9; no clear D gene. This CDR3 region has 14 residues. Germline V gene sequence: CDR1 SGDLS, CDR2 YYNGEE. Trimming took 7 bases from V and 4 from J, leaving 14 bases between them. CDR3 sequence reads: CASGSEWGTGELFF. CDR3 bases: TGTGCCAGCGGATCGGAGTGGGGCACCGGGGAGCTGTTTTTT.

This clonotype was seen at least ten times. The rearrangement joins TRBV5-1 to TRBJ2-2; D call uncertain. The CDR3 length is 12 residues. V gave up 5 bases and J gave up 7 bases, with 9 bases separating them. Germline values: CDR1 SGHRS, CDR2 YFSETQ. The CDR3 here is CASSSKYGELFF. CDR3 DNA: TGCGCCAGCAGTTCTAAATACGGGGAGCTGTTTTTT.

This clonotype was observed many times. This sequence joins TRBV6-2 or TRBV6-3 and TRBJ1-4; D is ambiguous. From germline, CDR1 is MNHEY and CDR2 SVGEGT. V was cut by 5 bases and J by 16 bases, with 14 bases left in between. There are 11 residues in the CDR3. CDR3 amino acids: CASSQGRTSFF. The DNA of the CDR3 is TGTGCCAGCAGTCAAGGACGCACCTCGTTTTTT.

This clonotype was seen at least ten times. The chain employs TRBV7-9 and TRBJ2-2, with a weak D call TRBD2 (5 bases). Germline lookup yields CDR1 SEHNR and CDR2 FQNEAQ (reference sequence). With 5 bases removed from V and 8 bases from J, the gap between germline ends came to 9 bases. This CDR3 contains 12 residues. Written as DNA, the CDR3 is TGTGCCAGCAGCCCTCCGGGGGGGGAGCTGTTTTTT. Residues: CASSPPGGELFF.

In this sample, this clonotype turned up many times. The rearrangement links TRBV24-1 to TRBJ2-5; 9 bases match TRBD1. The ends lost 4 bases at V and 3 bases at J; junction bases unmatched: 5. CDR3 length: 15 residues. Germline lookup yields CDR1 KGHDR and CDR2 SFDVKD. The DNA for the CDR3 is TGTGCCACCAGTGACCCTCGGACAGGGGAAGAGACCCAGTACTTC. Encoded protein: CATSDPRTGEETQYF.

This clonotype was observed many times. The V call is TRBV28, the J call TRBJ2-1, with unresolved D. The CDR3 runs to 13 residues. Germline CDR1 and CDR2: MDHEN and SYDVKM. V gave up 5 bases and J gave up 6 bases, with 11 bases separating them. CDR3 residues: CASSPISRNEQFF. The CDR3 DNA follows: TGTGCCAGCAGTCCTATATCCCGCAATGAGCAGTTCTTC.

This clonotype has ten or more counts. In DNA form, the CDR3 reads TGCAGCGCCCGGGACAGTGCCTACGAGCAGTACTTC. It translates to CSARDSAYEQYF. This sequence joins TRBV29-1 and TRBJ2-7; TRBD1 matches at 7 bases. Germline CDR1 SQVTM, CDR2 ANQGSEA. The CDR3 runs to 12 residues. After removal of 7 bases from V and 2 bases from J, the junction contained 5 bases not matched to a gene.

By proportion, this clonotype is medium-sized. The V and J genes are TRBV7-9 and TRBJ2-3, with unresolved D. Germline CDR1 SEHNR, CDR2 FQNEAQ (reference sequence). This CDR3 has 16 residues. With 2 bases removed from V and 2 bases from J, the gap between germline ends came to 14 bases. CDR3 nucleotides: TGTGCCAGCAGCTTATTAGGGCGTACAGACACAGATACGCAGTATTTT. Translation gives CASSLLGRTDTDTQYF.

This clonotype was counted many times. The chain employs TRBV28 and TRBJ2-7; D unclear. V shed 1 base and J shed 7 bases, with 8 bases lying between them. Germline CDR1 MDHEN, CDR2 SYDVKM. The CDR3 consists of 12 residues. Written as DNA, the CDR3 is TGTGCCAGCAGTTTATCGTTTCCGGAGCAGTACTTC. It is translated as CASSLSFPEQYF.

At least ten counts were recorded for this clonotype. V usage is TRBV19 and J usage is TRBJ1-2; D perhaps matches TRBD1 (5 bases). Germline-derived CDR1 and CDR2 are LNHDA and SQIVND (reference sequence). Trimming shortened V by 10 bases and J by 7 bases, and 19 bases separated the two germline ends. This CDR3 is built from 13 residues. The CDR3 region is CATQGVGAGGYTF. Here the CDR3 DNA reads TGTGCCACCCAGGGAGTTGGGGCAGGTGGCTACACCTTC.

A remark on this clonotype: The junction does not match germline at one end; this may be a read error. The chain has TRBV6-5 and TRBJ2-3; TRBD1 matches at 11 bases. Germline-derived CDR1 and CDR2 are MNHEY and SVGAGI. The CDR3 contains 17 residues. The CDR3 bases are TGTACCAGCAGTTACCCCCGGACAGGGGGCCGGTCAGATACGCAGTATTTT. Translating gives CTSSYPRTGGRSDTQYF.